The clone carrying this TCR beta chain was picked up many times. The data derive from a study of T cells in Graves' hyperthyroidism and ophthalmopathy. Amplified regions were TCR beta CDR3 sequences from RNA transcripts. An initial round of RT-PCR targeting the TCR CDR3 relied on the HTBI primer set. Each CDR3 protein is one row after TCRdb ran MiXCR on the multiplex PCR reads. The sample consists of 600,000 to 650,000 distinct CDR3 sequences, about a sixth of them appearing once. The CDR3 covers 13 residues. CDR1 is PRHDT and CDR2 is FYEKMQ in the germline V gene (reference sequence). Trimming removed 0 bases from V and 5 bases from J, with 7 bases in between.

This clonotype originated in a woman under 40 with Graves' hyperthyroidism. The V call is TRBV13, the J call TRBJ2-5; no definite D call. The specimen was blood. The CDR3 is CASSLGNRETQYF. CDR3 in DNA: TGTGCCAGCAGCTTAGGTAACCGTGAGACCCAGTACTTC.